The clone carrying this T cell receptor beta chain was seen more than once but under ten times. This specimen belongs to a study of T-cell memory formation after mild COVID-19. A single record per CDR3 protein comes from TCRdb applying MiXCR to the 5' RACE reads. The profile shows approximately 560,000 distinct CDR3 sequences, around a sixth of them singletons. The sample consisted of PBMCs or a T cell subset sorted from them (not recorded which). This receptor was obtained from an adult woman who had mild COVID-19 (a few samples of this study predate the infection). Cell type and time point are not known.

The CDR3 sequence is CASSQTVVQRGAYEQYF. The CDR3 bases are TGCGCCAGCAGCCAAACGGTCGTGCAGCGGGGGGCCTACGAGCAGTACTTC. J is TRBJ2-7 and V is TRBV4-1; TRBD2 matches at 9 bases. Trimming removed 2 bases from V and 2 bases from J; junction bases left unmatched: 10. The CDR3 runs 17 residues. From germline, CDR1 is MGHRA and CDR2 YSYEKL.